The rows below give T cell receptor beta chains drawn from one sample of a study of radiation and T cells in renal cell carcinoma. Generated by immunoSEQ multiplex PCR, the TCRdb table keeps only in-frame clones and is missing some. The table has about 22,000 clones, 70% to 80% seen once. Material: blood, obtained from a patient whose treatment included radiotherapy and nephrectomy. The receptors stem from a man in his 60s with renal cell carcinoma. Each CDR3 is given with its conserved first and last residue. The D gene is left open where the match is weak. Size values are once, few and many counts, or a class for expanded clones, and some rows have none.

v_call,clone_size,j_call,d_call,cdr3_length,cdr3_aa
TRBV5-1,-,TRBJ2-2,TRBD1,16,CASSLTAGGRAGELFF
TRBV16,few,TRBJ1-5,-,15,CASSPSEHSNQPQHF
TRBV6-6,-,TRBJ1-5,-,12,CASSLTVGPQHF
TRBV7-2,-,TRBJ2-3,TRBD2,16,CASSPRLAQNVDAQYF
TRBV30,few,TRBJ1-1,-,11,CAWSPPRGAFF
TRBV5-6,-,TRBJ1-1,-,13,CASSLGSYTEAFF
TRBV2,-,TRBJ2-7,-,13,CASRRDTTYEQYF
TRBV7-9,-,TRBJ1-2,-,14,CASSLPRDGSVVGF
TRBV7-3,-,TRBJ2-7,TRBD1,13,CASSSDRGEEQYF
TRBV2,-,TRBJ2-1,TRBD2,15,CASTRTSGRGNEQFF
TRBV25-1,-,TRBJ2-1,-,14,CASSELGTFNEQFF
TRBV19,-,TRBJ2-7,TRBD2,13,CANSGTSSHEQYF
TRBV5-1,-,TRBJ2-3,TRBD2,16,CASSRDRGGSTDTQYF
TRBV13,-,TRBJ2-2,TRBD2,18,CASSSTPGLALAVGELFF
TRBV9,-,TRBJ2-2,-,14,CASSGTVNTGELFF
TRBV10-1,-,TRBJ2-7,-,13,CASSERGTSEQYF
TRBV2,-,TRBJ2-7,-,13,CASSGDGTSRQYF
TRBV6-5,-,TRBJ2-5,-,13,CASKGDWGGDQYF
TRBV19,-,TRBJ2-5,-,14,CASSVADRQETQYF
TRBV9,-,TRBJ2-3,-,12,CASSPRADTQYF
TRBV29-1,many,TRBJ1-2,-,13,CSAEAGENYGYTF
TRBV10-3,once,TRBJ2-1,-,13,CAIGAGTLNEQFF
TRBV2,-,TRBJ2-5,TRBD2,14,CASSTAGVVETQYF
TRBV7-8,-,TRBJ1-4,TRBD1,13,CASSFTGGEKLFF
TRBV6-6,few,TRBJ1-1,TRBD1,14,CASRGTERNTEAFF
TRBV30,once,TRBJ2-3,-,13,CASTGGWSDTQYF
TRBV7-9,-,TRBJ2-2,-,17,CASSLSQGKGGTGELFF
TRBV5-4,once,TRBJ2-1,TRBD2,15,CASSLGGSLYNEQFF
TRBV21-1,-,TRBJ2-5,-,15,CASSNGTGGEETQYF
TRBV15,-,TRBJ1-5,-,15,CATSSTDYSNQPQHF
TRBV6-4,-,TRBJ2-2,TRBD1,16,CASSRQGAPSTGELFF
TRBV4-3,-,TRBJ1-2,-,13,CASSQGLNYGYTF
TRBV4-2,-,TRBJ1-1,-,16,CASSPVVGTALGEAFF
TRBV5-6,medium-sized,TRBJ1-4,TRBD1,15,CASSSQQGAVEKLFF
TRBV7-2,many,TRBJ2-7,-,13,CASSSTYSGLQYF
TRBV19,-,TRBJ2-2,-,16,CASSPIDSQNTGELFF
TRBV7-6,large,TRBJ1-1,-,13,CASAGAGRTEAFF
TRBV19,-,TRBJ2-6,TRBD1,17,CASKIWDSEIGANVLTF
TRBV5-1,few,TRBJ1-1,-,14,CASSPQGGNTEAFF
TRBV7-8,-,TRBJ1-1,TRBD1,15,CASSFSGGRFTEAFF
TRBV18,-,TRBJ2-7,-,16,CASSPSLSASSYEQYF
TRBV28,-,TRBJ1-4,-,14,CASSLPGSNEKLFF
TRBV18,-,TRBJ1-1,-,12,CASSPFQEEAFF
TRBV14,once,TRBJ1-1,-,12,CASSQKNTEAFF
TRBV5-6,-,TRBJ2-7,TRBD2,14,CASSSLAGPGEQYF
TRBV5-5,-,TRBJ2-1,-,14,CASSLLVGYNEQFF
TRBV10-2,-,TRBJ2-1,-,16,CASRRGQTTFYNEQFF
TRBV7-9,-,TRBJ1-4,TRBD1,15,CASSASGQGFEKLFF
TRBV11-2,-,TRBJ2-3,-,15,CASSLAGGAGDTQYF
TRBV2,-,TRBJ2-6,-,15,CASSRKPSGANVLTF
TRBV14,once,TRBJ1-2,-,14,CASSQDFVRGGYTF